What follows is one T cell receptor beta chain and its context. Only in-frame clones appear in the TCRdb table, and some are missing; sequencing was by immunoSEQ multiplex PCR. The repertoire includes roughly 110,000 clones, about 80% of them detected once, and roughly 9.9% sits in the top ten. The V gene end was trimmed by 5 bases and the J gene end by 2 bases; junction bases not matched to a gene: 5. The CDR3 runs to 14 residues. Germline assignment: CDR1 SQVTM and CDR2 ANQGSEA. The data stem from a study of T cell responses to AZD1222 COVID-19 vaccine. The chain has TRBV29-1 and TRBJ2-1; 8 positions agree with TRBD2. Sequencing used peripheral blood, obtained on day 0 of AZD1222 vaccination. This clonotype originated in an adult in good health. DNA of the CDR3: TGCAGCGTTTTAGCGGGGCGAACCTACAATGAGCAGTTCTTC. Translation: CSVLAGRTYNEQFF.